This is a list of T cell receptor beta chains from one sample in a study of response to subunit inactivated influenza vaccine. TCRdb reanalysed the RT-PCR reads using MiXCR and keeps one entry per CDR3 protein. The sample lists a few hundred thousand distinct CDR3 sequences; 6% to 9% were seen once. The sequences come from PBMCs from blood, collected less than 30 months after vaccination. The source of these receptors is a man aged 50 to 75 who received an inactivated influenza vaccine. Both conserved end residues are part of each CDR3. The order of the fields is D gene, V gene, J gene, clone size, CDR3 protein, CDR3 DNA. The D gene is left open where the match is weak. Not all rows give a size; the values are once, few, many and, for expanded clones, a class.

TRBD2,TRBV9,TRBJ2-5,NA,CASSPGTSGVQETQYF,TGTGCCAGCAGCCCCGGGACTAGCGGGGTTCAAGAGACCCAGTACTTC
NA,TRBV24-1,TRBJ2-3,many,CATTDRDTQYF,TGTGCCACCACCGACCGGGATACGCAGTATTTT
TRBD1,TRBV7-2,TRBJ2-7,NA,CASSPDRWSYEQYF,TGTGCCAGCAGTCCGGACAGGTGGTCCTACGAGCAGTACTTC
NA,TRBV10-3,TRBJ2-7,many,CAISDQDYEQYF,TGTGCCATCAGTGACCAGGATTACGAGCAGTACTTC
NA,TRBV28,TRBJ2-4,NA,CASSLSEFREIAKNIQYF,TGTGCCAGCAGTTTATCTGAATTCAGGGAGATAGCCAAAAACATTCAGTACTTC
NA,TRBV29-1,TRBJ2-5,many,CSVEDRGGWVLETQYF,TGCAGCGTTGAAGATCGAGGCGGGTGGGTTTTGGAGACCCAGTACTTC
NA,TRBV29-1,TRBJ2-1,many,CSFTRYNEQFF,TGCAGCTTTACTAGATACAATGAGCAGTTCTTC
NA,TRBV12-3/TRBV12-4,TRBJ1-5,few,CASSPENQPQHF,TGTGCCAGCAGCCCGGAGAATCAGCCCCAGCATTTT
NA,TRBV5-6,TRBJ1-1,NA,CASSIGQRGTEAFF,TGTGCGAGCAGCATAGGACAGAGGGGGACCGAAGCTTTCTTT
NA,TRBV10-3,TRBJ2-5,NA,CAISESRGGAEETQYF,TGTGCCATCAGTGAGTCCAGAGGGGGGGCCGAAGAGACCCAGTACTTC
TRBD1,TRBV18,TRBJ2-5,NA,CASSTGQGPQYF,TGTGCCAGCTCGACAGGACAGGGGCCCCAGTACTTC
NA,TRBV3-1,TRBJ2-2,NA,CASRPTGANTGELFF,TGTGCCAGCAGGCCCACGGGGGCGAACACCGGGGAGCTGTTTTTT
NA,TRBV29-1,TRBJ2-7,many,CSVVFRYSYEQYF,TGCAGCGTCGTTTTTAGGTACTCCTACGAGCAGTACTTC
TRBD2,TRBV27,TRBJ2-2,NA,CASRGLAGSSGYTGELFF,TGTGCCAGCAGAGGACTAGCGGGGTCATCCGGCTACACCGGGGAGCTGTTTTTT
NA,TRBV5-5,TRBJ2-6,few,CASSLVPGSGANVLTF,TGTGCCAGCAGCTTGGTACCGGGCTCTGGGGCCAACGTCCTGACTTTC
NA,TRBV21-1,TRBJ1-2,NA,CASSKFDRGRLGYTF,TGTGCCAGCAGCAAATTCGACAGGGGGAGGCTTGGCTACACCTTC
TRBD2,TRBV20-1,TRBJ2-4,NA,CSAQLAGGGYLQYF,TGCAGTGCTCAACTAGCGGGAGGGGGATACCTTCAGTACTTC
NA,TRBV20-1,TRBJ2-1,NA,CSASPLVGSYNEQFF,TGCAGTGCTAGCCCTTTAGTGGGCTCCTACAATGAGCAGTTCTTC
NA,TRBV3-1,TRBJ2-5,many,CASSQGRRTMGTQYF,TGTGCCAGCAGCCAAGGCCGACGGACCATGGGGACCCAGTACTTC
TRBD2,TRBV6-5,TRBJ2-7,NA,CASSYSIGTSEYEQYF,TGTGCCAGCAGTTACTCAATTGGGACTAGTGAATACGAGCAGTACTTC
NA,TRBV4-3,TRBJ2-7,many,CASSQVIQAGYEQYF,TGCGCCAGCAGCCAAGTAATACAGGCAGGGTACGAGCAGTACTTC
NA,TRBV18,TRBJ1-1,few,CASSPNTLNTEAFF,TGTGCCAGCTCACCCAACACCTTGAACACTGAAGCTTTCTTT
TRBD2,TRBV25-1,TRBJ2-5,NA,CASRSGTSRQETQYF,TGTGCCAGCAGATCCGGGACTAGCCGTCAAGAGACCCAGTACTTC
NA,TRBV10-3,TRBJ1-5,few,CANAAGEVQPQHF,TGTGCCAACGCGGCAGGGGAGGTTCAGCCCCAGCATTTT
NA,TRBV7-8,TRBJ2-3,NA,CASSLGPAAADTQYF,TGTGCCAGCAGTCTCGGACCAGCGGCGGCAGATACGCAGTATTTT
NA,TRBV5-1,TRBJ1-1,NA,CASSWGDRGNTEAFF,TGCGCCAGCAGCTGGGGTGACCGGGGGAACACTGAAGCTTTCTTT
NA,TRBV10-3,TRBJ2-2,few,CAISESPGNTGELFF,TGTGCCATCAGTGAGTCGCCCGGGAACACCGGGGAGCTGTTTTTT
TRBD2,TRBV5-1,TRBJ2-2,NA,CASSTLAGANTGELFF,TGCGCCAGCAGCACCTTAGCGGGGGCGAACACCGGGGAGCTGTTTTTT